A selection of T cell receptor beta chains follows, all from one sample in a study of control samples from healthy donors and cancer patients. The data were produced by immunoSEQ multiplex PCR, yet TCRdb's version contains in-frame clones alone and is incomplete. The sample yields 120,000 to 150,000 clones, 90% to 95% seen once. Sequenced sample: blood. The receptors come from a man aged 35 to 55 in good health. The CDR3 runs from the conserved cysteine through the conserved F or W. A D gene is named only where the DNA matches it firmly.

CASSVDTTSGHYNEQFF	TGTGCCAGCAGCGTAGATACAACTAGCGGCCACTACAATGAGCAGTTCTTC	TRBV9	TRBJ2-1	TRBD2	17
CASSLDPAGSTGELFF	TGTGCCAGCAGCTTAGATCCAGCGGGGAGCACCGGGGAGCTGTTTTTT	TRBV13	TRBJ2-2	TRBD2	16
CASSPTLGRGDYGYTF	TGTGCCAGCAGTCCAACTCTAGGGCGAGGGGACTATGGCTACACCTTC	TRBV27	TRBJ1-2	NA	16
CASSSGLAGFTDTRYF	TGTGCCAGCAGCTCTGGACTAGCGGGCTTCACAGATACGCGGTATTTT	TRBV7-3	TRBJ2-3	TRBD2	16
CSASPWDIDSYEQYF	TGCAGTGCTAGTCCCTGGGACATTGACTCCTACGAGCAGTACTTC	TRBV20-1	TRBJ2-7	NA	15
CAWSAPRAGNPYEQYF	TGTGCCTGGAGTGCGCCCAGGGCAGGCAATCCCTACGAGCAGTACTTC	TRBV30	TRBJ2-7	NA	16
CASSLSETQYF	TGTGCCAGTAGTTTGAGTGAGACCCAGTACTTC	TRBV19	TRBJ2-5	NA	11
CSVALAGAYEQYF	TGCAGCGTTGCACTAGCGGGAGCTTACGAGCAGTACTTC	TRBV29-1	TRBJ2-7	TRBD2	13
CASSRGLAGHVSEQFF	TGTGCCAGTAGTAGGGGACTAGCGGGGCACGTATCCGAGCAGTTCTTC	TRBV19	TRBJ2-1	TRBD2	16
CASSRRTLNTEAFF	TGTGCCAGCAGTCGAAGAACCCTGAACACTGAAGCTTTCTTT	TRBV13	TRBJ1-1	NA	14
CASSLRQGNTGELFF	TGTGCCAGCAGCTTACGACAGGGGAACACCGGGGAGCTGTTTTTT	TRBV5-6	TRBJ2-2	TRBD1	15
CASSQGGYEQYF	TGTGCCAGCAGCCAAGGGGGCTACGAGCAGTACTTC	TRBV14	TRBJ2-7	NA	12
CASSQDPPGSSYNSPLHF	TGCGCCAGCAGCCAAGATCCCCCGGGAAGCTCCTATAATTCACCCCTCCACTTT	TRBV4-3	TRBJ1-6	NA	18
CASSLTGDTDTQYF	TGTGCCAGTAGTCTCACAGGGGACACAGATACGCAGTATTTT	TRBV19	TRBJ2-3	TRBD1	14
CASSPLGQGGNTEAFF	TGTGCCAGCTCACCCCTGGGACAGGGGGGAAACACTGAAGCTTTCTTT	TRBV18	TRBJ1-1	TRBD1	16